This entry lists 30 T cell receptor beta chains sequenced from one sample in a study of T cell repertoires in cytomegalovirus infection. From the reads, TCRdb called clonotypes with MiXCR, one entry per CDR3 protein. The repertoire has about 530,000 distinct CDR3 sequences, around 27% of them found once; the top ten carry 13%. The sample taken for sequencing was PBMCs. These receptors were obtained from a human donor in good health (CMV status not recorded). Some clones in this sample may be carry-over from other donors' samples.

J is TRBJ2-1 and V is TRBV11-2; D is uncertain. Germline-derived CDR1 and CDR2 are SGHAT and FQNNGV. V lost 2 bases and J lost 8, with 7 bases in between. The CDR3 is 12 amino acids. CDR3 residues: CASSLLADEQFF. The CDR3 region has the DNA TGTGCCAGCAGCTTATTAGCCGATGAGCAGTTCTTC.

This clonotype came up a few times. This chain uses TRBV7-2 with TRBJ2-5; D unclear. V lost 5 bases and J lost 2, with 12 bases in between. The CDR3 totals 14 residues. Germline lookup yields CDR1 SGHTA and CDR2 FQGNSA. In DNA, the CDR3 is TGTGCCAGCAGCCCTTGGGCTCAACAAGAGACCCAGTACTTC. Its translation is CASSPWAQQETQYF.

There are a few counts of this clonotype. V gene TRBV7-9 combines with J gene TRBJ1-1; no clear D. The CDR3 is 14 amino acids. Germline-derived CDR1 and CDR2 are SEHNR and FQNEAQ (reference sequence). Trimming pared 5 bases from V and 4 bases from J, leaving 14 bases between. The CDR3 DNA sequence: TGTGCCAGCAGCCCCCTATTACGTTTCACTGAAGCTTTCTTT. Amino acids: CASSPLLRFTEAFF.

This clonotype was recorded a few times. The gene calls are TRBV4-1 and TRBJ2-1; the match to TRBD2 covers 8 bases. J gave up 3 bases and V 4 bases, and 8 bases lay outside the gene matches. CDR1 is MGHRA, CDR2 YSYEKL, per germline. This CDR3 region has 16 residues. The CDR3 DNA reads as TGCGCCAGCAGCCTAAGAGGAGCGGGAGACTACAATGAGCAGTTCTTC. This encodes CASSLRGAGDYNEQFF.

V gene TRBV7-8 combines with J gene TRBJ2-1; 9 nucleotides line up with TRBD2. J gave up 0 bases and V 2 bases, and 11 bases lay outside the gene matches. Germline V lookup: CDR1 SGHVS, CDR2 FQNEAQ. The CDR3 is 19 residues long. The DNA of the CDR3 is TGTGCCAGCAGCTTACGTCAGACTAGCGGCCTTAGCTCCTACAATGAGCAGTTCTTC. Translation: CASSLRQTSGLSSYNEQFF.

This clonotype has a handful of counts. V is TRBV6-1 and J is TRBJ2-7; D is ambiguous. Germline loops: CDR1 MNHNS, CDR2 SASEGT. CDR3 size: 11 residues. The V gene lost 6 bases and the J gene lost 3 bases, with 6 bases spanning the gap. This CDR3 reads CASRVGYEQYF. In nucleotides, the CDR3 is TGTGCCAGCAGGGTGGGCTACGAGCAGTACTTC.

The V and J genes are TRBV20-1 and TRBJ1-1, with D maybe TRBD1 (6 bases). Germline V gene lookup returns CDR1 DFQATT and CDR2 SNEGSKA (reference sequence). The germline V and J ends were trimmed by 6 bases and 4 bases, with 12 bases remaining between them. This CDR3 spans 12 amino acids. The chain's CDR3 is CSASQGRTEAFF. CDR3 bases: TGCAGTGCCAGTCAGGGGCGCACTGAAGCTTTCTTT.

In its sample, this clonotype was seen a few times. The gene calls are TRBV2 and TRBJ2-2; TRBD2 is a possible D gene (5 bases). Looked up from germline, CDR1 is SNHLY and CDR2 is FYNNEI. The V gene lost 8 bases and the J gene lost 0 bases, with 13 bases spanning the gap. The CDR3 has 15 residues. CDR3 in amino acids: CASHLSGANTGELFF. The CDR3 DNA sequence: TGTGCCAGCCACCTCTCCGGGGCGAACACCGGGGAGCTGTTTTTT.

In its sample, this clonotype was seen a few times. This chain connects TRBV11-3 to TRBJ2-1; D may be TRBD2 (6 bases). Germline V gene data show CDR1 as SGHNT and CDR2 as YENEEA. This CDR3 spans 15 amino acids. Trimming took 1 base from V and 4 from J, leaving 11 bases between them. CDR3 sequence reads: CASSLGGKFYNEQFF. CDR3 bases: TGTGCCAGCAGCTTAGGCGGGAAATTTTACAATGAGCAGTTCTTC.

This sequence joins TRBV7-9 and TRBJ1-2, with TRBD1 matching 9 bases. Unmatched junction bases numbered 6, after V lost 7 bases and J lost 3 bases. Germline V gene lookup returns CDR1 SEHNR and CDR2 FQNEAQ (reference sequence). This CDR3 has 14 amino acids. The CDR3 loop is CASTRQGVDYGYTF. The CDR3 bases are TGTGCCAGCACTAGACAGGGGGTTGACTATGGCTACACCTTC.

This clonotype was picked up a small number of times. The gene calls are TRBV11-1 and TRBJ1-4; D is ambiguous. Germline V gives CDR1 SGHAT, CDR2 FQDESV (reference sequence). This CDR3 has 13 amino acids. V lost 3 bases and J lost 4, with 6 bases in between. The CDR3, as DNA: TGTGCCAGCAGCTTTGGACTTAATGAAAAACTGTTTTTT. Its protein is CASSFGLNEKLFF.

The chain combines TRBV4-2 with TRBJ1-2; 11 nucleotides align to TRBD1. Germline V gene data show CDR1 as LGHNA and CDR2 as YNFKEQ. The CDR3 runs 15 residues. V was pared by 3 bases and J by 6 bases, with 6 bases of the junction left unmatched. As DNA, the CDR3 is TGTGCCAGCAGCCACCTTAGGACAGGGGGCGATGGCTACACCTTC. The encoded protein is CASSHLRTGGDGYTF.

The chain employs TRBV28 and TRBJ1-4; D is ambiguous. The germline gives CDR1 MDHEN, CDR2 SYDVKM. The V gene lost 8 bases and the J gene lost 7 bases, with 11 bases spanning the gap. This CDR3 is built from 12 residues. DNA of the CDR3: TGTGCCAGCGGTGCCGGAGGTGAAAAACTGTTTTTT. Translated, it gives CASGAGGEKLFF.

V and J are TRBV7-9 and TRBJ1-2; D unresolved. This CDR3 has 12 residues. Trimming removed 6 bases from V and 7 bases from J, with 12 bases in between. CDR1 is SEHNR, CDR2 FQNEAQ, per germline (reference sequence). The CDR3 is CASSTQAGGYTF. The CDR3 DNA is TGTGCCAGCAGTACCCAGGCTGGTGGCTACACCTTC.

The rearrangement links TRBV6-2 or TRBV6-3 to TRBJ2-3; the D is unclear. This CDR3 has 16 amino acids. The germline V and J ends were trimmed by 2 bases and 5 bases, with 17 bases remaining between them. CDR1 and CDR2 (germline): MNHEY, SVGEGT. CDR3 DNA: TGTGCCAGCAGTTACGGGGTAACCCATCCTATAGATACGCAGTATTTT. It specifies CASSYGVTHPIDTQYF.

The chain couples TRBV20-1 to TRBJ2-1; 11 bases are shared with TRBD2. V lost 6 bases, J lost 8 bases, and 12 bases stayed unmatched. This CDR3 has 15 residues. In germline, CDR1 is DFQATT, CDR2 SNEGSKA (reference sequence). The CDR3 DNA follows: TGCAGTGCCCTACCACTAGCGGGAGTAGGCGATGAGCAGTTCTTC. Residues: CSALPLAGVGDEQFF.

This clonotype was observed many times. This rearrangement joins TRBV18 to TRBJ2-7; D is ambiguous. The ends were cut back, 0 bases at V and 2 bases at J, with 8 bases in the middle. This CDR3 spans 14 amino acids. Germline CDR1 is KGHSH and CDR2 is LQKENI. CDR3 bases: TGTGCCAGCTCACCACCGACGGTTCCCTACGAGCAGTACGTC. This sequence encodes CASSPPTVPYEQYV.

This clonotype was counted ten times or more. The chain couples TRBV7-2 to TRBJ2-4, with 8 bases that match TRBD1. The germline CDR1 and CDR2 sequences are SGHTA and FQGNSA. The J segment lost 1 base and the V segment lost 4 bases, leaving 6 bases of the junction unmatched. The CDR3 sequence is 16 residues long. CDR3 nucleotides: TGTGCCAGCAGCTCAGCCGGGACAGGCGCCAAAAACATTCAGTACTTC. Protein sequence: CASSSAGTGAKNIQYF.

This clonotype has a count of ten or more. The chain couples TRBV7-2 to TRBJ1-6, with unresolved D. In germline, CDR1 is SGHTA, CDR2 FQGNSA. Trimming took off 5 bases at V and 5 bases at J, with 10 bases between the two ends. This CDR3 region has 14 residues. This CDR3 reads CASSAGSNNSPLHF. CDR3 in DNA: TGTGCCAGCAGCGCGGGATCTAATAATTCACCCCTCCACTTT.

The rearrangement uses TRBV19 and TRBJ1-3; no firm D call. Germline V gene lookup returns CDR1 LNHDA and CDR2 SQIVND (reference sequence). The CDR3 is 16 residues long. With 4 bases removed from V and 0 bases from J, the gap between germline ends came to 13 bases. CDR3 region: CASSRWADASGNTIYF. CDR3 bases: TGTGCCAGTAGTAGGTGGGCCGATGCCTCTGGAAACACCATATATTTT.

The genes are TRBV25-1 and TRBJ2-5; D remains unclear. Germline CDR1 is MGHDK and CDR2 is SYGVNS. V was clipped by 8 bases and J by 5 bases, with 9 bases between them. This CDR3 spans 11 amino acids. CDR3 nucleotide sequence: TGTGCCAGCCAACAGTGGGAGACCCAGTACTTC. Its translation is CASQQWETQYF.

This clonotype was counted ten times or more. The chain recombines TRBV7-8 with TRBJ2-3; D is unclear. Germline V gene sequence: CDR1 SGHVS, CDR2 FQNEAQ. Trimming stripped 1 base from V and 0 bases from J, with 8 bases between. CDR3 length: 15 residues. CDR3 sequence: CASSLDYPSTDTQYF. The CDR3 DNA sequence: TGTGCCAGCAGCTTAGACTACCCGAGCACAGATACGCAGTATTTT.

This clonotype was seen a few times. V usage is TRBV24-1 and J usage is TRBJ2-1; D uncertain. Germline V gives CDR1 KGHDR, CDR2 SFDVKD. The CDR3 consists of 14 residues. Trimming shortened V by 4 bases and J by 6 bases, and 12 bases separated the two germline ends. This CDR3 reads CATSEVRSGNEQFF. DNA for the CDR3: TGTGCCACCAGTGAGGTGCGCTCCGGCAATGAGCAGTTCTTC.

The V call is TRBV12-3 or TRBV12-4, the J call TRBJ2-1, with D perhaps TRBD1 or TRBD2 (5 bases each). The CDR3 runs 16 residues. The germline V and J ends were trimmed by 6 bases and 0 bases, with 15 bases remaining between them. CDR3: CASSTTGPGSYNEQFF. In DNA form, the CDR3 reads TGTGCCAGCAGCACAACGGGACCCGGCTCCTACAATGAGCAGTTCTTC.

About this clonotype itself: This may arise from a read error, as a much more abundant clone is one base away. The chain recombines TRBV12-3 or TRBV12-4 with TRBJ2-6; 9 positions match TRBD1. CDR3 size: 16 residues. V trimming: 8 bases; J trimming: 0 bases; junction bases outside the gene matches: 5. The CDR3: CASLDRGSSGANVLTF. CDR3 DNA: TGTGCCAGCTTGGACAGGGGAAGCTCTGGGGCCAACGTCCTGACTTTC.

The V and J genes are TRBV6-2 or TRBV6-3 and TRBJ2-5; 8 nucleotides match TRBD2. Germline assignment: CDR1 MNHEY and CDR2 SVGEGT. V shed 1 base and J 5 bases; nucleotides not matched to a gene: 15. CDR3 size: 18 residues. This CDR3 is CASSYWPIQTSERETQYF. The CDR3 DNA reads as TGTGCCAGCAGTTACTGGCCAATTCAGACTAGCGAGAGGGAGACCCAGTACTTC.

The chain carries TRBV7-9 and TRBJ1-1, with 8 bases aligning to TRBD1. Germline CDR1 SEHNR, CDR2 FQNEAQ (reference sequence). J gave up 3 bases and V 4 bases, and 7 bases lay outside the gene matches. This CDR3 contains 15 residues. As DNA, the CDR3 is TGTGCCAGCAGCTCATTGACAGGGGCGGACACTGAAGCTTTCTTT. Protein sequence: CASSSLTGADTEAFF.

The rearrangement uses TRBV6-1 and TRBJ2-7; D is possibly TRBD1 or TRBD2 (5 bases each). CDR3 length equals 13 residues. V lost 5 bases, J lost 6 bases, and 14 bases lay in between. Germline CDR1 is MNHNS and CDR2 is SASEGT. CDR3 nucleotides: TGTGCCAGCAGTTATTACGGGGCCAGCGAGCAGTACGTC. Translating gives CASSYYGASEQYV.

This chain links TRBV11-2 with TRBJ1-1; perhaps TRBD1 as D (6 bases). This CDR3 has 14 residues. The ends were cut back, 5 bases at V and 5 bases at J, with 15 bases in the middle. Per the germline V gene, CDR1 is SGHAT and CDR2 is FQNNGV. This CDR3 reads CASSTNRVVTEAFF. CDR3 nucleotide sequence: TGTGCCAGCAGCACAAACAGGGTGGTGACTGAAGCTTTCTTT.

This clonotype was seen only a few times. This chain links TRBV28 with TRBJ2-7, with a weak D call TRBD2 (5 bases). Between the trimmed V and J ends, which lost 6 bases and 4 bases, there was a span of 10 bases. Germline CDR1 MDHEN, CDR2 SYDVKM. CDR3 length: 12 residues. The chain's CDR3 is CASSQEGYEQYF. The CDR3 DNA reads TGTGCCAGCAGCCAAGAGGGATACGAGCAGTACTTC.